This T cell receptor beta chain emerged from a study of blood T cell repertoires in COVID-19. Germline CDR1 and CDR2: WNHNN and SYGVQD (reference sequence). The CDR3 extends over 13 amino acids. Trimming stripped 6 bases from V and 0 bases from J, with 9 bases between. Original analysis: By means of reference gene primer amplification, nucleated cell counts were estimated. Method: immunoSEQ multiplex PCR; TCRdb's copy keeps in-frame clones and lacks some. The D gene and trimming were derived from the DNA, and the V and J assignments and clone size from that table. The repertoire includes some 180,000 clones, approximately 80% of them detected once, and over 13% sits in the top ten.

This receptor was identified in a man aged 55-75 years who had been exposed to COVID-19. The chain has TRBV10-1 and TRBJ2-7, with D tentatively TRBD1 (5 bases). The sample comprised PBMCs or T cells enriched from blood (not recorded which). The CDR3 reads CASSDSTSYEQYF. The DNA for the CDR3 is TGCGCCAGCAGCGACAGCACCTCCTACGAGCAGTACTTC.